Below, 22 T cell receptor beta chains from the same sample are listed, as sequenced in a study of Tregs in tolerant kidney transplant recipients. The protocol was immunoSEQ multiplex PCR, while the TCRdb copy is restricted to in-frame clones and leaves out a portion. The sample records 110,000 or so clones, roughly 92% being singletons. The source material was CD4+ T cells from blood. The receptors here all came from a human donor in good health.

The chain uses TRBV10-1 and TRBJ2-7; D is uncertain. Germline V gene lookup returns CDR1 WNHNN and CDR2 SYGVQD (reference sequence). The CDR3 length is 15 residues. Trimming removed 4 bases from V and 3 bases from J, with 16 bases in between. The CDR3 sequence is CASSALPSAVYEQYF. CDR3 nucleotide sequence: TGCGCCAGCAGTGCCCTCCCCTCGGCCGTCTACGAGCAGTACTTC.

This clone was found once. The rearrangement links TRBV7-2 to TRBJ1-3; 7 bases line up with TRBD1. Germline CDR1 SGHTA, CDR2 FQGNSA. The CDR3 contains 18 residues. The V segment lost 3 bases and the J segment 0 bases; nucleotides outside the gene matches: 11. The CDR3 here is CASSFPLRGTLSGNTIYF. In nucleotides, the CDR3 is TGTGCCAGCAGCTTCCCACTCAGGGGGACTCTCTCTGGAAACACCATATATTTT. Full variable domain (rest looked up from reference TRBV7-2 and TRBJ1-3): GAGVSQSPSNKVTEKGKDVELRCDPISGHTALYWYRQSLGQGLEFLIYFQGNSAPDKSGLPSDRFSAERTGGSVSTLTIQRTQQEDSAVYLCASSFPLRGTLSGNTIYFGEGSWLTVV.

V usage is TRBV18 and J usage is TRBJ1-2; 9 bases map to TRBD1. The CDR3 consists of 14 residues. CDR1 KGHSH and CDR2 LQKENI come from the germline V gene. Germline trimming cut 6 bases from V and 2 bases from J; bases unmatched to any gene: 4. The CDR3 is CASSEGTGNYGYTF. As DNA, the CDR3 is TGTGCCAGCTCGGAGGGGACAGGGAACTATGGCTACACCTTC.

The genes are TRBV7-8 and TRBJ1-2; TRBD1 agrees at 8 bases. V lost 0 bases and J lost 7; bases outside the gene matches: 10. Germline CDR1 SGHVS, CDR2 FQNEAQ. The CDR3 runs to 16 residues. The CDR3 spells CASSLAFTGGVSGYTF. CDR3 coding DNA: TGTGCCAGCAGCTTAGCCTTTACAGGGGGAGTGTCTGGCTACACCTTC. Using reference TRBV7-8 and TRBJ1-2 for the parts outside the CDR3, the full variable domain is GAGVSQSPRYKVAKRGQDVALRCDPISGHVSLFWYQQALGQGPEFLTYFQNEAQLDKSGLPSDRFFAERPEGSVSTLKIQRTQQEDSAVYLCASSLAFTGGVSGYTFGSGTRLTVV.

The CDR3 protein is CASSQDARGGEQYF. The CDR3, as DNA: TGTGCCAGCAGCCAAGATGCTAGGGGGGGCGAGCAGTACTTC. This sequence joins TRBV4-2 and TRBJ2-7, with D perhaps matching TRBD2 (7 bases). V dropped 0 bases and J dropped 6 bases, with 12 bases sitting between them. Germline CDR1 LGHNA, CDR2 YNFKEQ. The length of the CDR3 is 14 residues.

This clone was detected only a few times. The rearrangement uses TRBV7-9 and TRBJ2-3; 9 bases agree with TRBD1. CDR1 and CDR2 from the germline V gene are SEHNR and FQNEAQ (reference sequence). V dropped 1 base and J dropped 5; count of bases not matched to a gene: 4. The CDR3 totals 15 residues. The DNA of the CDR3 is TGTGCCAGCAGCTTAGGGACAGGGGCGGGAGATACGCAGTATTTT. Its translation: CASSLGTGAGDTQYF.

J is TRBJ2-7 and V is TRBV9, with 9 bases lining up with TRBD2. The CDR3 covers 16 residues. Germline-derived CDR1 and CDR2 are SGDLS and YYNGEE. The V segment lost 0 bases and the J segment 3 bases; nucleotides outside the gene matches: 7. Here the CDR3 reads CASSVAGLAGRYEQYF. As DNA, the CDR3 is TGTGCCAGCAGCGTAGCTGGCCTAGCGGGGCGCTACGAGCAGTACTTC. The complete variable domain, with remaining parts taken from reference TRBV9 and TRBJ2-7, reads DSGVTQTPKHLITATGQRVTLRCSPRSGDLSVYWYQQSLDQGLQFLIQYYNGEERAKGNILERFSAQQFPDLHSELNLSSLELGDSALYFCASSVAGLAGRYEQYFGPGTRLTVT.

This sequence joins TRBV18 and TRBJ2-7, with 7 bases that match TRBD1. The CDR3 is 12 amino acids. CDR1 KGHSH and CDR2 LQKENI come from the germline V gene. Losses at the gene ends were 5 bases for V and 3 bases for J; bases not matched to a gene: 1. This CDR3 reads CASSRQGYEQYF. CDR3 DNA sequence: TGTGCCAGCTCAAGACAGGGCTACGAGCAGTACTTC.

The rearrangement joins TRBV15 to TRBJ2-2; TRBD2 agrees at 10 bases. Germline CDR1 LNHNV, CDR2 YYDKDF (reference sequence). V lost 1 base, J lost 6 bases, and 5 bases stayed unmatched. The CDR3 is 16 amino acids. Here the CDR3 reads CATSRGRTSGAGELFF. CDR3 DNA sequence: TGTGCCACCAGCAGAGGCAGGACTAGCGGTGCCGGGGAGCTGTTTTTT.

This clone occurred once. The V gene is TRBV19, the J gene TRBJ2-7; 8 bases align to TRBD2. The CDR3 sequence is 18 residues long. Germline CDR1 is LNHDA and CDR2 is SQIVND (reference sequence). The ends lost 3 bases at V and 1 base at J; junction bases unmatched: 14. The CDR3 bases are TGTGCCAGTAGTATTATGGTGGTAGCGGGAATACCATCCTACGAGCAGTACTTC. The encoded protein is CASSIMVVAGIPSYEQYF.

In nucleotides, the CDR3 is TGTGCCAGCAGTAGCAGTTGGGGAAGCTACACCTTC. Protein product: CASSSSWGSYTF. This chain joins TRBV7-9 and TRBJ1-2; D uncertain. Trimming shortened V by 6 bases and J by 9 bases, and 14 bases separated the two germline ends. Germline V gene sequence: CDR1 SEHNR, CDR2 FQNEAQ (reference sequence). The CDR3 length is 12 residues.

The V gene is TRBV12-2, the J gene TRBJ2-7; the table calls TRBD2, which could not be checked here. TRBV12-2 is designated a pseudogene. The CDR3 totals 16 residues. The CDR3 DNA follows: TGTGCAAGTCGTGTGGATAAGGGGGGAGGGCCGGAGGAGCAGTACTTC. It codes for CASRVDKGGGPEEQYF.

The gene calls are TRBV2 and TRBJ2-7; possibly TRBD1 for D (5 bases). Trimming pared 4 bases from V and 4 bases from J, leaving 14 bases between. The CDR3 extends over 14 amino acids. Germline assignment: CDR1 SNHLY and CDR2 FYNNEI. CDR3 sequence reads: CASSGQGLGYEQYF. The CDR3 nucleotides read TGTGCCAGCAGTGGCCAGGGTCTGGGATACGAGCAGTACTTC.

This clone has just one count. The genes are TRBV11-2 and TRBJ2-3; 8 bases line up with TRBD1. V was clipped by 3 bases and J by 7 bases; unmatched bases: 9. CDR3 size: 15 residues. Germline CDR1 and CDR2: SGHAT and FQNNGV. The CDR3 bases are TGTGCCAGCAGCTTTGGGGCAGGGGGCCTTTATACGCAGTATTTT. Translating gives CASSFGAGGLYTQYF.

This clone was counted a few times. The V and J genes are TRBV30 and TRBJ1-1; the D gene is possibly TRBD1 (6 bases). The CDR3 has 15 residues. CDR1 is GTSNPN, CDR2 SVGIG, per germline (reference sequence). V lost 0 bases and J lost 3, with 14 bases in between. The CDR3 sequence is CAWSVLGRGDTEAFF. CDR3 DNA sequence: TGTGCCTGGAGTGTCCTCGGGAGGGGGGACACTGAAGCTTTCTTT.

This chain uses TRBV5-4 with TRBJ1-4, with TRBD1 as a possible D gene (5 bases). Germline CDR1 SGHNT, CDR2 YYREEE (reference sequence). The CDR3 runs to 17 residues. The germline V and J ends were trimmed by 4 bases and 0 bases, with 16 bases remaining between them. The CDR3 reads CASSGTDGVATNEKLFF. In DNA form, the CDR3 reads TGTGCCAGCAGCGGGACGGACGGAGTTGCAACTAATGAAAAACTGTTTTTT.

This chain uses TRBV7-8 with TRBJ1-1; tentative D call: TRBD1 (5 bases). This CDR3 spans 13 amino acids. Germline V CDR1 and CDR2: SGHVS, FQNEAQ. V shed 5 bases and J shed 3 bases, with 10 bases lying between them. The CDR3 loop is CASSPRDDTEAFF. CDR3 DNA sequence: TGTGCCAGCAGCCCCAGGGACGACACTGAAGCTTTCTTT.

The V gene is TRBV19, the J gene TRBJ2-5, with TRBD1 matching 7 bases. V gave up 1 base and J gave up 5 bases; unmatched junction bases: 7. Per germline, CDR1 LNHDA and CDR2 SQIVND (reference sequence). The CDR3 runs 15 residues. The chain's CDR3 is CASSIANRGRETQYF. The CDR3 DNA sequence: TGTGCCAGTAGTATAGCGAACAGGGGCCGGGAGACCCAGTACTTC.

This clone occurred once. The chain carries TRBV2 and TRBJ2-7, with TRBD1 matching 7 bases. The CDR3 has 14 amino acids. Germline CDR1 reads SNHLY; CDR2 reads FYNNEI. V was pared by 6 bases and J by 0 bases, with 5 bases of the junction left unmatched. CDR3: CASRGTADSYEQYF. DNA of the CDR3: TGTGCCAGCAGGGGGACAGCGGACTCCTACGAGCAGTACTTC.

The chain recombines TRBV6-6 with TRBJ1-1, with D perhaps TRBD1 (5 bases). Trimming cost V 0 bases and J 6 bases, with 14 bases left between them. The V gene's germline CDR1 is MNHNY and CDR2 SVGAGI (reference sequence). This CDR3 has 15 amino acids. The CDR3 DNA reads TGTGCCAGCAGTTACTCGTCTACTATAGGGGCTGAAGCTTTCTTT. Its protein product is CASSYSSTIGAEAFF.

The chain is built from TRBV7-6 and TRBJ2-7; unclear D gene. The germline V gene encodes CDR1 SGHVS and CDR2 FNYEAQ. The V gene lost 4 bases and the J gene lost 1 base, with 11 bases spanning the gap. The CDR3 covers 14 residues. CDR3 in DNA: TGTGCCAGCAGCTCCTCCATCGGTTCCTACGAGCAGTACTTC. Its protein is CASSSSIGSYEQYF.

The chain carries TRBV7-9 and TRBJ1-2; no definite D call. The CDR3 contains 13 residues. The V end was cut by 2 bases, the J end by 4 bases, with 8 bases between. Germline CDR1 is SEHNR and CDR2 is FQNEAQ (reference sequence). CDR3 in DNA: TGTGCCAGCAGCTTACAGGACCTCTATGGCTACACCTTC. This translates into CASSLQDLYGYTF.